This TCR beta chain derives from a study of cytomegalovirus exposure and HLA in healthy donors. The V gene's germline CDR1 is SGHNT and CDR2 YENEEA. CDR3 length: 14 amino acids. The V end was cut by 4 bases, the J end by 1 base, with 10 bases between. A multiplex PCR was run with 60 Vbeta primers and 13 Jbeta primers. This table comes from immunoSEQ multiplex PCR, and its TCRdb copy is limited to in-frame clones, with some not included. This table holds under 150,000 clones, 79% found once. This clone was recorded only once. This sequence joins TRBV11-3 and TRBJ2-5, with D perhaps matching TRBD2 (6 bases). The sequence derives from a woman aged 40 to 50 in good health and CMV-seropositive. Specimen: PBMCs. This chain's CDR3 is CASSSWGVQETQYF. CDR3 sequence (DNA): TGTGCCAGCAGCTCCTGGGGGGTCCAAGAGACCCAGTACTTC.